This record concerns one T cell receptor beta chain sequence. TCRdb re-analysed the 5' RACE reads in MiXCR, keeping a single row per CDR3 protein. The repertoire has around 250,000 distinct CDR3 sequences, 6.9% of them found once; the top ten carry about 0.85%. These data are taken from a study of T cells after yellow fever vaccination. V dropped 3 bases and J dropped 2; count of bases not matched to a gene: 6. CDR1 and CDR2 from the germline V gene are SGHNT and YYREEE (reference sequence). The CDR3 extends over 16 amino acids. Specimen: CD4+ T cells sorted from PBMCs, collected 15 days after the yellow fever booster vaccination. The chain joins TRBV5-4 to TRBJ2-1, with TRBD2 matching 9 bases. This sequence originates from a man aged 30 to 39 who received the YFV17D yellow fever vaccine. The CDR3 DNA sequence: TGTGCCAGCAGCTCGAGGCGGGGGGGTACCTACAATGAGCAGTTCTTC. Translating it yields CASSSRRGGTYNEQFF.